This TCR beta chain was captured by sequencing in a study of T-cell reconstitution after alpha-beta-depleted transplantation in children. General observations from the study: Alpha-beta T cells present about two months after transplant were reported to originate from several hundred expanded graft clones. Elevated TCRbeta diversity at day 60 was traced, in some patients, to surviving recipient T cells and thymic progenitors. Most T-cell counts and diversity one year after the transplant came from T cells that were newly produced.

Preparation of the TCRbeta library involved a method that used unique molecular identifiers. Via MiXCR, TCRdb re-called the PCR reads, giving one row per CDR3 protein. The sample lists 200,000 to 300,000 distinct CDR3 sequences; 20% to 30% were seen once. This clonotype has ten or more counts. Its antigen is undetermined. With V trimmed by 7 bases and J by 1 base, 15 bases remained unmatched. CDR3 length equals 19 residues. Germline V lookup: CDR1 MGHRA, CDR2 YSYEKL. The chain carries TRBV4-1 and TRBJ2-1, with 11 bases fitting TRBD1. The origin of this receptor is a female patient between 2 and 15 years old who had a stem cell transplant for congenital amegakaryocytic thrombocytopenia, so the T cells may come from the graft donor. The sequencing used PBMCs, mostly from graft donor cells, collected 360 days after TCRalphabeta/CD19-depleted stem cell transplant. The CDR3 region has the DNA TGCGCCAGCACCAAACAGGGTGGGGGACAGGGGGGGTCCTACAATGAGCAGTTCTTC. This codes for CASTKQGGGQGGSYNEQFF.